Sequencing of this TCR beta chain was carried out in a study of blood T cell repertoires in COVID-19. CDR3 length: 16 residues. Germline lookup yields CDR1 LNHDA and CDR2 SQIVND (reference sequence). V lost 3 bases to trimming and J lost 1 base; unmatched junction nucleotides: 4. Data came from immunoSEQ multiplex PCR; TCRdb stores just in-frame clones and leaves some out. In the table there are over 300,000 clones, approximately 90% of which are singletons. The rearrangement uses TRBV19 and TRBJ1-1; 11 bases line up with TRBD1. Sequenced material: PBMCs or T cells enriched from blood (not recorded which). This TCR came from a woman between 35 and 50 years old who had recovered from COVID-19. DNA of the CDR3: TGTGCCAGTAGTATTTGGACAGGGGGCACGAACACTGAAGCTTTCTTT. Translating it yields CASSIWTGGTNTEAFF.